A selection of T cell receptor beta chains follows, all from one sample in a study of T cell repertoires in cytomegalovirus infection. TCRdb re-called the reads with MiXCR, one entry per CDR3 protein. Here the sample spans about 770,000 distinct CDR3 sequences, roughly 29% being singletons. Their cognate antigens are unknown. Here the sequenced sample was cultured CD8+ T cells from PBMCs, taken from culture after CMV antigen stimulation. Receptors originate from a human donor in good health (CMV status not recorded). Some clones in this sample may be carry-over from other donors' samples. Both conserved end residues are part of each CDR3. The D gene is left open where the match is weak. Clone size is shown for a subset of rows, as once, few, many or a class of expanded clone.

CASRGGIIGSPLHF	TGTGCCAGCAGGGGTGGGATAATCGGGTCACCCCTCCACTTT	NA	few	TRBV6-5	TRBJ1-6
CASTAGGTGSSGNTIYF	TGTGCCAGCACCGCAGGGGGGACAGGGAGCTCTGGAAACACCATATATTTT	TRBD1	NA	TRBV25-1	TRBJ1-3
CASSYRVRGGSSYNEQFF	TGTGCCAGCAGCTATCGAGTGAGGGGGGGGAGCTCCTACAATGAGCAGTTCTTC	NA	many	TRBV7-9	TRBJ2-1
CASIEADSPNEKLFF	TGTGCCAGCATCGAAGCCGACAGCCCTAATGAAAAACTGTTTTTT	NA	few	TRBV5-6	TRBJ1-4
CASIRGVANTDTQYF	TGTGCCAGCATTAGAGGGGTGGCAAACACAGATACGCAGTATTTT	NA	NA	TRBV2	TRBJ2-3
CASSLQGHLNTEAFF	TGTGCCAGCAGCTTACAGGGGCATTTGAACACTGAAGCTTTCTTT	NA	few	TRBV7-6	TRBJ1-1
CASSMDNTGELFF	TGTGCCAGTAGTATGGACAACACCGGGGAGCTGTTTTTT	NA	many	TRBV19	TRBJ2-2
CASSPLGRDVKNIQYF	TGTGCCAGTAGTCCCCTGGGGAGGGATGTCAAAAACATTCAGTACTTC	TRBD2	NA	TRBV19	TRBJ2-4
CSLKGTPYGYTF	TGCAGTCTGAAGGGGACACCATATGGTTACACCTTC	NA	few	TRBV20-1	TRBJ1-2
CASSLRQGVSSTDTQYF	TGTGCCAGCAGCTTAAGACAGGGAGTATCTAGCACAGATACGCAGTATTTT	TRBD1	few	TRBV7-8	TRBJ2-3
CASSAEDSPYNEQFF	TGTGCCAGCAGCGCCGAAGACAGCCCCTACAATGAGCAGTTCTTC	NA	few	TRBV5-4	TRBJ2-1
CASSLTPFGNEQFF	TGTGCCAGCAGTCTAACCCCCTTCGGCAATGAGCAGTTCTTC	NA	NA	TRBV27	TRBJ2-1
CASSGGNEAFF	TGTGCCAGCAGCGGAGGGAATGAAGCTTTCTTT	NA	few	TRBV5-4	TRBJ1-1